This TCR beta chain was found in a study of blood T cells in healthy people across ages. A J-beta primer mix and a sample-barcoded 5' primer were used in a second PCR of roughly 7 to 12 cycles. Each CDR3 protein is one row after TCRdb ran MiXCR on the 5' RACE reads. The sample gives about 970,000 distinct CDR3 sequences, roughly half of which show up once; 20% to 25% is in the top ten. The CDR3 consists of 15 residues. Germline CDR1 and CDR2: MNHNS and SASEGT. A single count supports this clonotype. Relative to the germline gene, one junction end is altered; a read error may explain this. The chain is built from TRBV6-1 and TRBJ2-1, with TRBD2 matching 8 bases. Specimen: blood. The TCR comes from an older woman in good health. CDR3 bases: TGTGCCAGCAATGAACCGGGAGGGCCGGGGAATGAGCAGTTCTTC. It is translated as CASNEPGGPGNEQFF.